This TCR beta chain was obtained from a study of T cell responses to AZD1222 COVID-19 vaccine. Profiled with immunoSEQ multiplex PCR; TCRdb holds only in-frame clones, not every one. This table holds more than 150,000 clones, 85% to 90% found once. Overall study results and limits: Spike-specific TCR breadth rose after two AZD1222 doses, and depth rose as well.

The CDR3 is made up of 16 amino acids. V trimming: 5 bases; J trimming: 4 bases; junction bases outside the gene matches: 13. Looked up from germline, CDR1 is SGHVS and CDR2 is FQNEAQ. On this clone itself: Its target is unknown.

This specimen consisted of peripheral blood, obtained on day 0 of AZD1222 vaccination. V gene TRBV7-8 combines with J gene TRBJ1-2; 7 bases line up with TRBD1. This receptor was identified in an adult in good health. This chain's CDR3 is CASSAQGHNIIYGYTF. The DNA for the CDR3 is TGTGCCAGCAGCGCACAGGGGCACAACATTATCTATGGCTACACCTTC. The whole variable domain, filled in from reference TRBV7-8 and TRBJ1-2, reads GAGVSQSPRYKVAKRGQDVALRCDPISGHVSLFWYQQALGQGPEFLTYFQNEAQLDKSGLPSDRFFAERPEGSVSTLKIQRTQQEDSAVYLCASSAQGHNIIYGYTFGSGTRLTVV.